The 21 T cell receptor beta chains presented below share a single source sample, sequenced in a study of cytomegalovirus exposure and HLA in healthy donors. Primers: 60 Vbeta forward and 13 Jbeta reverse. Some clones are missing from TCRdb's copy, which holds only in-frame ones; the method was immunoSEQ multiplex PCR. The sample has around 96,000 clones; about three quarters are singletons. Sequenced material: PBMCs. Receptor source: a young man in good health and CMV-seropositive.

The V call is TRBV2, the J call TRBJ2-1, with 10 bases that match TRBD2. The CDR3 contains 15 residues. Germline V lookup: CDR1 SNHLY, CDR2 FYNNEI. Germline trimming cut 6 bases from V and 13 bases from J; bases unmatched to any gene: 15. Here the CDR3 DNA reads TGTGCCAGCAGCGGATCCACCTCCGTAGCGGGGGGTCAGTTCTTC. It specifies CASSGSTSVAGGQFF.

This clone was seen a handful of times. The chain joins TRBV7-9 to TRBJ1-1; tentatively, D is TRBD1 (5 bases). Germline V gives CDR1 SEHNR, CDR2 FQNEAQ (reference sequence). The V end was cut by 5 bases, the J end by 1 base, with 14 bases between. The CDR3 has 15 amino acids. The CDR3: CASSHDTGQNTEAFF. The DNA of the CDR3 is TGTGCCAGCAGCCACGATACAGGACAGAACACTGAAGCTTTCTTT.

The rearrangement joins TRBV6-5 to TRBJ1-6; D unresolved. Trimming removed 6 bases at V and 9 bases at J, with 15 bases between. This CDR3 region has 14 residues. Germline loops: CDR1 MNHEY, CDR2 SVGAGI. CDR3 region: CASRPGSGSSPLHF. Here the CDR3 DNA reads TGTGCCAGCAGACCTGGGAGCGGGAGTTCACCCCTCCACTTT.

The rearrangement links TRBV30 to TRBJ1-6, with 7 bases fitting TRBD1. Germline trimming cut 8 bases from V and 5 bases from J; bases unmatched to any gene: 9. Germline V gene lookup returns CDR1 GTSNPN and CDR2 SVGIG (reference sequence). The CDR3 totals 14 residues. In DNA form, the CDR3 reads TGTGCCGGAACTAACAGGGGTCATAATTCACCCCTCCACTTT. This sequence encodes CAGTNRGHNSPLHF.

The J gene is TRBJ1-3, the V gene TRBV30; 8 bases are a match to TRBD1. The CDR3 runs to 15 residues. The germline gives CDR1 GTSNPN, CDR2 SVGIG (reference sequence). The trim removed 3 bases at V and 4 bases at J, leaving 8 bases unmatched. DNA for the CDR3: TGTGCCTGGAGCGGACAGGGTACTTCGGGAAACACCATATATTTT. It translates to CAWSGQGTSGNTIYF.

The rearrangement links TRBV5-4 to TRBJ2-3, with a possible D match to TRBD1 (6 bases). V was trimmed by 5 bases and J by 5 bases, leaving 18 bases between them. Germline V gives CDR1 SGHNT, CDR2 YYREEE (reference sequence). The CDR3 is 15 residues long. CDR3 in DNA: TGTGCCAGCAGGACTACAGGGACCTCGGGAGATACGCAGTATTTT. Amino acids: CASRTTGTSGDTQYF.

The chain recombines TRBV5-1 with TRBJ2-7; 8 bases map to TRBD1. After removal of 3 bases from V and 0 bases from J, the junction contained 5 bases not matched to a gene. The germline CDR1 and CDR2 sequences are SGHRS and YFSETQ. The CDR3 has 15 residues. The CDR3 reads CASSWGTGSSYEQYF. The CDR3 DNA reads as TGCGCCAGCAGCTGGGGGACAGGTAGCTCCTACGAGCAGTACTTC.

CDR3 coding DNA: TGTGCCAGCAGCTTGAGCGGGGCCCCAACCTACGAGCAGTACTTC. It is translated as CASSLSGAPTYEQYF. This chain connects TRBV7-3 to TRBJ2-7, with 7 bases aligning to TRBD2. Germline CDR1 reads SGHTA; CDR2 reads FQGTGA. CDR3 length: 15 residues. The V segment lost 3 bases and the J segment 2 bases; nucleotides outside the gene matches: 7.

This chain connects TRBV6-1 to TRBJ2-2; 7 bases are shared with TRBD1. Germline V CDR1 and CDR2: MNHNS, SASEGT. Trimming took 10 bases from V and 3 from J; bases not matched to a gene: 8. The CDR3 has 14 amino acids. The chain's CDR3 is CAISGTDDTGELFF. In nucleotides, the CDR3 is TGTGCCATCTCCGGGACAGATGACACCGGGGAGCTGTTTTTT.

This clone was seen more than once but under ten times. V gene TRBV6-6 combines with J gene TRBJ1-1; D unclear. Trimming cost V 7 bases and J 11 bases, with 14 bases left between them. Germline V CDR1 and CDR2: MNHNY, SVGAGI (reference sequence). The CDR3 length is 11 residues. The CDR3 reads CASNNGVYAFF. CDR3 nucleotide sequence: TGTGCCAGCAATAATGGAGTCTACGCTTTCTTT.

This chain uses TRBV2 with TRBJ2-7; 10 positions agree with TRBD1. Germline V gene data show CDR1 as SNHLY and CDR2 as FYNNEI. Trimming at V came to 8 bases and at J to 6 bases, leaving 10 bases not matched to a gene. The CDR3 has 14 residues. CDR3 protein: CASWGGTGELEQYF. The CDR3 DNA is TGTGCCAGCTGGGGAGGGACAGGGGAGCTCGAGCAGTACTTC. Full variable domain (outside the CDR3, taken from reference TRBV2 and TRBJ2-7): EPEVTQTPSHQVTQMGQEVILRCVPISNHLYFYWYRQILGQKVEFLVSFYNNEISEKSEIFDDQFSVERPDGSNFTLKIRSTKLEDSAMYFCASWGGTGELEQYFGPGTRLTVT.

This sequence joins TRBV7-2 and TRBJ1-4; a possible D gene is TRBD1 (5 bases). The germline V gene encodes CDR1 SGHTA and CDR2 FQGNSA. Trimming pared 5 bases from V and 0 bases from J, leaving 10 bases between. The length of the CDR3 is 15 residues. Here the CDR3 reads CASSTSTATNEKLFF. CDR3 bases: TGTGCCAGCAGCACTTCGACAGCAACTAATGAAAAACTGTTTTTT.

The chain uses TRBV2 and TRBJ1-6; possible D gene TRBD1, 5 bases. The length of the CDR3 is 16 residues. V lost 8 bases and J lost 5, with 19 bases in between. Germline V CDR1 and CDR2: SNHLY, FYNNEI. This CDR3 reads CASVAIGGLNNSPLHF. CDR3 bases: TGTGCCAGCGTCGCGATCGGGGGGTTAAATAATTCACCCCTCCACTTT.

The chain employs TRBV15 and TRBJ2-3; D call uncertain. Trimming cost V 1 base and J 5 bases, with 10 bases left between them. Germline V gives CDR1 LNHNV, CDR2 YYDKDF (reference sequence). The CDR3 has 14 amino acids. The CDR3: CATSRVEPRDTQYF. CDR3 bases: TGTGCCACCAGCAGAGTCGAGCCGAGAGATACGCAGTATTTT.

Remarks on this clone: Within the sample, other DNA sequences also encode this same CDR3. The chain employs TRBV18 and TRBJ1-6, with D uncertain. The CDR3 length is 17 residues. Trimming stripped 2 bases from V and 3 bases from J, with 14 bases between. The germline V gene encodes CDR1 KGHSH and CDR2 LQKENI. The CDR3, as DNA: TGTGCCAGCTCACCATCCGCTGTTCGGAGCTATAATTCACCCCTCCACTTT. Residues: CASSPSAVRSYNSPLHF.

To note about this clone: Sequence at one end of the junction differs from germline and may be a read error. The chain joins TRBV7-3 to TRBJ2-1; 15 bases map to TRBD2. CDR1 SGHTA and CDR2 FQGTGA come from the germline V gene. This CDR3 is built from 16 residues. This chain's CDR3 is CTSSRGTSGGRGEQFF. Here the CDR3 DNA reads TGTACCAGCAGCCGAGGGACTAGCGGGGGGAGGGGTGAGCAGTTCTTC.

This clone was counted only a few times. This chain uses TRBV9 with TRBJ1-2; tentatively, D is TRBD1 (5 bases). The CDR3 runs to 15 residues. Trimming stripped 4 bases from V and 3 bases from J, with 16 bases between. The germline V gene has CDR1 SGDLS and CDR2 YYNGEE. The CDR3 DNA follows: TGTGCCAGCAGCCCATACACTGGACAACACTATGGCTACACCTTC. This encodes CASSPYTGQHYGYTF.

V gene TRBV11-3 combines with J gene TRBJ2-1; D may be TRBD2 (6 bases). This CDR3 comprises 14 residues. Germline CDR1 and CDR2: SGHNT and YENEEA. Trimming pared 5 bases from V and 7 bases from J, leaving 15 bases between. The CDR3 loop reads CASSPGVRGNEQFF. As DNA, the CDR3 is TGTGCCAGCAGCCCGGGGGTTCGAGGGAATGAGCAGTTCTTC. The complete variable domain, with remaining parts taken from reference TRBV11-3 and TRBJ2-1, reads EAGVVQSPRYKIIEKKQPVAFWCNPISGHNTLYWYLQNLGQGPELLIRYENEEAVDDSQLPKDRFSAERLKGVDSTLKIQPAELGDSAVYLCASSPGVRGNEQFFGPGTRLTVL.

The chain recombines TRBV7-3 with TRBJ2-3, with D possibly matching TRBD1 (6 bases). Germline CDR1 reads SGHTA; CDR2 reads FQGTGA. V lost 3 bases to trimming and J lost 6 bases, with 10 bases between them. This CDR3 spans 13 amino acids. CDR3 bases: TGTGCCAGCAGCTTTACAGGGACCGATACGCAGTATTTT. Translated, it gives CASSFTGTDTQYF.

The rearrangement links TRBV9 to TRBJ2-1; the match to TRBD1 covers 12 bases. CDR1 and CDR2 from the germline V gene are SGDLS and YYNGEE. V lost 3 bases and J lost 7; bases outside the gene matches: 5. There are 15 residues in the CDR3. DNA for the CDR3: TGTGCCAGCAGCGCCGGGACAGGGGGCTGGAATGAGCAGTTCTTC. Its translation is CASSAGTGGWNEQFF.

V and J are TRBV30 and TRBJ2-1, with TRBD2 as a possible D gene (6 bases). The V and J ends lost 2 bases and 12 bases respectively, with 14 bases between them. The germline V gene has CDR1 GTSNPN and CDR2 SVGIG (reference sequence). The CDR3 runs to 12 residues. CDR3 sequence reads: CAWSPPGLLQFF. CDR3 coding DNA: TGTGCCTGGAGTCCGCCGGGACTGCTGCAGTTCTTC.